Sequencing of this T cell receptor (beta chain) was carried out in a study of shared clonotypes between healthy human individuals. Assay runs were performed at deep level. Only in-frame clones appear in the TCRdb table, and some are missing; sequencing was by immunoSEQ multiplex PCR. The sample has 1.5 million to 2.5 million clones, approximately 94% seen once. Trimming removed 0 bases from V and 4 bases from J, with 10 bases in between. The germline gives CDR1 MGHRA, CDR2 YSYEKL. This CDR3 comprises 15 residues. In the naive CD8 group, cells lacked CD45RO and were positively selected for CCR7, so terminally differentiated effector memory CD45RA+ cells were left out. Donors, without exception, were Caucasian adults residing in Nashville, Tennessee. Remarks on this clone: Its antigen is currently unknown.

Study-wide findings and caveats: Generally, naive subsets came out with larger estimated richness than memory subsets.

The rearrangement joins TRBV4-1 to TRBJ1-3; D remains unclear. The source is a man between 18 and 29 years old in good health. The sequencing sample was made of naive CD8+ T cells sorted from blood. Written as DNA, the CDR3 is TGCGCCAGCAGCCAAGACAAGGGCGCGGGAAACACCATATATTTT. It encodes CASSQDKGAGNTIYF.